The 11 T cell receptor beta chains given below trace back to one sample, sequenced in a study of cytomegalovirus exposure and HLA in healthy donors. The PCR had 60 Vbeta and 13 Jbeta primers. Method: immunoSEQ multiplex PCR; TCRdb's copy keeps in-frame clones and lacks some. The repertoire includes about 200,000 clones, roughly 73% of them detected once, and 1.5% to 2% sits in the top ten. Sequencing was carried out using PBMCs. The source of these receptors is a woman aged 30 to 39 in good health and CMV-seronegative.

This chain uses TRBV2 with TRBJ1-1, with D tentatively TRBD1 (6 bases). The ends were cut back, 7 bases at V and 5 bases at J, with 11 bases in the middle. CDR1 and CDR2 from the germline V gene are SNHLY and FYNNEI. This CDR3 comprises 12 residues. The CDR3 region has the DNA TGTGCCAGCACAACAGGGATTACTGAAGCTTTCTTT. It yields the protein CASTTGITEAFF. Combining the CDR3 with reference TRBV2 and TRBJ1-1 gives the whole variable domain EPEVTQTPSHQVTQMGQEVILRCVPISNHLYFYWYRQILGQKVEFLVSFYNNEISEKSEIFDDQFSVERPDGSNFTLKIRSTKLEDSAMYFCASTTGITEAFFGQGTRLTVV.

J is TRBJ1-1 and V is TRBV19; D remains ambiguous. V was clipped by 3 bases and J by 1 base, with 15 bases between them. This CDR3 contains 16 residues. The germline CDR1 and CDR2 sequences are LNHDA and SQIVND (reference sequence). CDR3 region: CASSIQDWMGNTEAFF. The CDR3 nucleotides are TGTGCCAGTAGTATCCAGGATTGGATGGGGAACACTGAAGCTTTCTTT.

This clone was detected only a few times. J is TRBJ1-2 and V is TRBV27, with D unclear. This CDR3 region has 14 residues. Germline lookup yields CDR1 MNHEY and CDR2 SMNVEV (reference sequence). V was cut by 3 bases and J by 0 bases, with 8 bases left in between. The CDR3 here is CASSLAAANYGYTF. The DNA of the CDR3 is TGTGCCAGCAGTTTGGCGGCTGCTAACTATGGCTACACCTTC.

This chain links TRBV7-2 with TRBJ2-2; 11 nucleotides agree with TRBD2. This CDR3 comprises 15 residues. Germline V lookup: CDR1 SGHTA, CDR2 FQGNSA. V lost 8 bases to trimming and J lost 5 bases; unmatched junction nucleotides: 7. In nucleotides, the CDR3 is TGTGCCAGCGGGCAGACTAGCGGGAAAACCGGGGAGCTGTTTTTT. It specifies CASGQTSGKTGELFF.

The rearrangement uses TRBV19 and TRBJ2-3; D possibly corresponds to TRBD2 (5 bases). This CDR3 spans 14 amino acids. With 1 base removed from V and 6 bases from J, the gap between germline ends came to 11 bases. Germline V gene lookup returns CDR1 LNHDA and CDR2 SQIVND (reference sequence). In nucleotides, the CDR3 is TGTGCCAGTAGTATAGGATTCGGAGGCGATACGCAGTATTTT. Residues: CASSIGFGGDTQYF.

This clone turned up a few times. The chain employs TRBV29-1 and TRBJ1-2, with TRBD1 matching 8 bases. The CDR3 is made up of 12 amino acids. V trimming: 7 bases; J trimming: 4 bases; junction bases outside the gene matches: 5. Germline loops: CDR1 SQVTM, CDR2 ANQGSEA. The CDR3 here is CSAWTGFYGYTF. The CDR3 DNA sequence: TGCAGCGCCTGGACAGGGTTCTATGGCTACACCTTC.

V gene TRBV2 combines with J gene TRBJ1-5; TRBD1 matches 9 bases. The CDR3 consists of 14 residues. Germline CDR1 is SNHLY and CDR2 is FYNNEI. With V trimmed by 5 bases and J by 8 bases, 7 bases remained unmatched. The CDR3 here is CASSRDREVEPQHF. CDR3 sequence (DNA): TGTGCCAGCAGTCGGGACAGGGAAGTAGAGCCCCAGCATTTT.

This clone was seen only once. This chain uses TRBV9 with TRBJ2-1; perhaps TRBD1 as D (5 bases). Trimming removed 0 bases at V and 0 bases at J, with 7 bases between. The CDR3 length is 15 residues. Germline V CDR1 and CDR2: SGDLS, YYNGEE. CDR3 in DNA: TGTGCCAGCAGCGTAGCAGGGCCCTCCTACAATGAGCAGTTCTTC. It specifies CASSVAGPSYNEQFF.

This clone has a handful of counts. The V gene is TRBV29-1, the J gene TRBJ2-1; weak D call: TRBD2 (6 bases). Germline CDR1 reads SQVTM; CDR2 reads ANQGSEA. V gave up 8 bases and J gave up 7 bases, with 24 bases separating them. This CDR3 has 15 amino acids. The chain's CDR3 is CSLQRDSWGENEQFF. The CDR3 bases are TGCAGCCTACAACGGGACTCCTGGGGGGAAAATGAGCAGTTCTTC.

This clone was seen a handful of times. This sequence joins TRBV7-3 and TRBJ2-2, with 9 bases aligning to TRBD1. Looked up from germline, CDR1 is SGHTA and CDR2 is FQGTGA. The CDR3 totals 15 residues. The ends lost 5 bases at V and 3 bases at J; junction bases unmatched: 4. CDR3 amino acids: CASSAGTGYTGELFF. In DNA form, the CDR3 reads TGTGCCAGCAGCGCCGGGACAGGGTACACCGGGGAGCTGTTTTTT.

J is TRBJ1-5 and V is TRBV4-1; D ambiguous. The CDR3 contains 16 residues. The germline CDR1 and CDR2 sequences are MGHRA and YSYEKL. Trimming stripped 0 bases from V and 0 bases from J, with 9 bases between. The CDR3 coding sequence is TGCGCCAGCAGCCAAGATGTCCCTATTAGCAATCAGCCCCAGCATTTT. This gives the protein CASSQDVPISNQPQHF.